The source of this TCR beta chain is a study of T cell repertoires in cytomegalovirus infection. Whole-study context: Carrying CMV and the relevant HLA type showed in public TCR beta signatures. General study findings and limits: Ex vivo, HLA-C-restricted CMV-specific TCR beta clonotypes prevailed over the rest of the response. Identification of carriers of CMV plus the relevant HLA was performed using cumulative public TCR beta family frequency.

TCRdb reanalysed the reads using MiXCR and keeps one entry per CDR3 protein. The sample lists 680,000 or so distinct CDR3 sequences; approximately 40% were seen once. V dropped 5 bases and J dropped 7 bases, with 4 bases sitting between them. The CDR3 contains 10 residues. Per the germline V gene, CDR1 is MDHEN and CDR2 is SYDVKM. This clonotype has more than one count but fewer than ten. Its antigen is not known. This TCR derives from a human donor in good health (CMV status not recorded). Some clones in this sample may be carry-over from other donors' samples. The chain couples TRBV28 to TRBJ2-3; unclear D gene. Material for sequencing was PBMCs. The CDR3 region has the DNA TGTGCCAGCAGTCTGAATACGCAGTATTTT. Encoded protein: CASSLNTQYF.